The 14 T cell receptor beta chains given below trace back to one sample, sequenced in a study of persistence of HIV-infected CD4 T cells. Cells were stimulated with overlapping HIV-1 Gag 15-mer peptides. CD4+ T cells upregulating both CD40 ligand and CD69 were sorted as responding cells. The immunoSEQ assay was version 4, run in survey mode. The table came from immunoSEQ multiplex PCR; TCRdb's copy has only in-frame clones and leaves some out. The sample lists tens of thousands of clones; 70% were seen once. These receptors lack a known antigen. The sequencing used CD4+ T cells sorted from PBMCs after roughly 17-hour stimulation, collected from a patient who received antiretroviral therapy. All receptors come from an adult man with HIV who was CMV-seropositive.

This chain joins TRBV7-2 and TRBJ1-3; maybe TRBD1 (5 bases). The CDR3 length is 15 residues. The V end was cut by 4 bases, the J end by 0 bases, with 10 bases between. In germline, CDR1 is SGHTA, CDR2 FQGNSA. As DNA, the CDR3 is TGTGCCAGCAGCTCGGGGGACGGCTCTGGAAACACCATATATTTT. It is translated as CASSSGDGSGNTIYF.

This sequence joins TRBV27 and TRBJ2-2; no clear D gene. This CDR3 spans 15 amino acids. Per the germline V gene, CDR1 is MNHEY and CDR2 is SMNVEV (reference sequence). The V and J ends lost 3 bases and 2 bases respectively, with 10 bases between them. The DNA of the CDR3 is TGTGCCAGCAGTTTGCAAGGGCTCAACACCGGGGAGCTGTTTTTT. Translated, it gives CASSLQGLNTGELFF.

The rearrangement links TRBV7-9 to TRBJ2-2, with 8 bases identical to TRBD1. This CDR3 is built from 13 residues. V was pared by 4 bases and J by 8 bases, with 3 bases of the junction left unmatched. Per the germline V gene, CDR1 is SEHNR and CDR2 is FQNEAQ (reference sequence). CDR3 sequence: CASSSTGEGELFF. As DNA, the CDR3 is TGTGCCAGCAGCTCGACAGGGGAAGGGGAGCTGTTTTTT.

The chain carries TRBV18 and TRBJ1-3; D may be TRBD1 (5 bases). With 1 base removed from V and 0 bases from J, the gap between germline ends came to 10 bases. The V gene's germline CDR1 is KGHSH and CDR2 LQKENI. This CDR3 has 16 residues. CDR3 loop: CASSPRFDSSGNTIYF. CDR3 DNA: TGTGCCAGCTCACCACGATTCGACAGCTCTGGAAACACCATATATTTT.

This chain joins TRBV7-9 and TRBJ1-4, with D hard to call. This CDR3 is built from 13 residues. The ends were cut back, 5 bases at V and 8 bases at J, with 12 bases in the middle. The V gene's germline CDR1 is SEHNR and CDR2 FQNEAQ (reference sequence). CDR3 amino acids: CASSRAGREKLFF. The CDR3 bases are TGTGCCAGCAGCCGGGCGGGCAGAGAAAAACTGTTTTTT.

This clone was detected only a few times. The V gene is TRBV7-2, the J gene TRBJ1-4; D is undetermined. CDR1 and CDR2 (germline): SGHTA, FQGNSA. With 1 base removed from V and 8 bases from J, the gap between germline ends came to 17 bases. The CDR3 totals 16 residues. DNA of the CDR3: TGTGCCAGCAGCTTAGAGTACGGCCCAAGGCAAGAAAAACTGTTTTTT. Its protein is CASSLEYGPRQEKLFF.

This clone was counted only a few times. The chain combines TRBV13 with TRBJ2-1, with D possibly matching TRBD1 (8 bases). Germline loops: CDR1 PRHDT, CDR2 FYEKMQ (reference sequence). The CDR3 is 17 residues long. V was clipped by 4 bases and J by 0 bases, with 16 bases between them. CDR3 nucleotide sequence: TGTGCCAGCAGCTCCACACAGGGGGGGAGCTCCTACAATGAGCAGTTCTTC. As protein: CASSSTQGGSSYNEQFF. Based on the CDR3 plus reference TRBV13 and TRBJ2-1, the full variable domain is AAGVIQSPRHLIKEKRETATLKCYPIPRHDTVYWYQQGPGQDPQFLISFYEKMQSDKGSIPDRFSAQQFSDYHSELNMSSLELGDSALYFCASSSTQGGSSYNEQFFGPGTRLTVL.

The chain has TRBV6-5 and TRBJ2-7, with D perhaps TRBD1 (6 bases). Germline loops: CDR1 MNHEY, CDR2 SVGAGI. V shed 4 bases and J shed 7 bases, with 20 bases lying between them. The CDR3 has 15 amino acids. The CDR3 is CASSSLAGTPPEQYF. The DNA for the CDR3 is TGTGCCAGCAGTTCCCTTGCCGGGACACCCCCTGAGCAGTACTTC.

The chain has TRBV30 and TRBJ1-1; D unresolved. This CDR3 is 13 amino acids long. Trimming took off 2 bases at V and 5 bases at J, with 12 bases between the two ends. Germline V gene data show CDR1 as GTSNPN and CDR2 as SVGIG (reference sequence). CDR3 sequence reads: CAWSSGRRTEAFF. The CDR3 coding sequence is TGTGCCTGGAGTTCTGGAAGGCGGACTGAAGCTTTCTTT.

The rearrangement uses TRBV25-1 and TRBJ1-5; D call uncertain. Germline V gives CDR1 MGHDK, CDR2 SYGVNS. The CDR3 covers 15 residues. V lost 2 bases, J lost 3 bases, and 11 bases lay in between. The CDR3 here is CASSEGGSDNQPQHF. CDR3 nucleotides: TGTGCCAGCAGTGAAGGAGGCAGCGACAATCAGCCCCAGCATTTT. Full variable domain (missing parts from reference TRBV25-1 and TRBJ1-5): EADIYQTPRYLVIGTGKKITLECSQTMGHDKMYWYQQDPGMELHLIHYSYGVNSTEKGDLSSESTVSRIRTEHFPLTLESARPSHTSQYLCASSEGGSDNQPQHFGDGTRLSIL.

J is TRBJ1-2 and V is TRBV9; 8 positions match TRBD1. Trimming at V came to 3 bases and at J to 5 bases, leaving 6 bases not matched to a gene. Germline-derived CDR1 and CDR2 are SGDLS and YYNGEE. This CDR3 contains 14 residues. In DNA form, the CDR3 reads TGTGCCAGCAGCGCCGGACAGGGTCGGTATGGCTACACCTTC. Its translation: CASSAGQGRYGYTF.

The V call is TRBV5-4, the J call TRBJ1-1; D might be TRBD1 (5 bases). This CDR3 has 17 residues. Germline CDR1 and CDR2: SGHNT and YYREEE (reference sequence). Trimming removed 0 bases from V and 4 bases from J, with 19 bases in between. The CDR3 loop reads CASSLGAGRRRGTEAFF. The DNA of the CDR3 is TGTGCCAGCAGCTTGGGCGCAGGGAGGAGGCGCGGCACTGAAGCTTTCTTT.

J is TRBJ2-1 and V is TRBV5-1; 9 nucleotides align to TRBD2. The CDR3 covers 18 residues. The germline V gene encodes CDR1 SGHRS and CDR2 YFSETQ. The trim removed 4 bases at V and 4 bases at J, leaving 15 bases unmatched. The CDR3 DNA sequence: TGCGCCAGCAGCCGGGAGGGGCTAGCGGGGTACCGATACAATGAGCAGTTCTTC. Its protein product is CASSREGLAGYRYNEQFF.

The J gene is TRBJ2-1, the V gene TRBV12-5; D gene ambiguous. Germline CDR1 and CDR2: LGHNT and FRNRAP. This CDR3 comprises 15 residues. Between the trimmed V and J ends, which lost 6 bases and 4 bases, there was a span of 16 bases. The CDR3 loop is CASGTTTNFYNEQFF. DNA for the CDR3: TGTGCTAGTGGCACAACCACTAATTTTTACAATGAGCAGTTCTTC.